Listed here is a single T cell receptor beta chain. The source of the sample is a study of T cell responses to AZD1222 COVID-19 vaccine. V shed 9 bases and J 2 bases; nucleotides not matched to a gene: 15. The CDR3 contains 17 residues. The V gene's germline CDR1 is MDHEN and CDR2 SYDVKM. Data came from immunoSEQ multiplex PCR; TCRdb stores just in-frame clones and leaves some out. The sample shows around 160,000 clones, roughly 92% of them seen only once. The chain couples TRBV28 to TRBJ1-5, with 8 bases matching TRBD1. The clonotype originates from an adult who received the AZD1222 COVID-19 vaccine. Sample: peripheral blood, taken 28 days after the second AZD1222 dose. CDR3 nucleotides: TGTGCCAGTCACTCGGGGGCCTTACAGGGGGGCAATCAGCCCCAGCATTTT. It yields the protein CASHSGALQGGNQPQHF.